This TCR beta chain was found in a study of T cell changes during pregnancy in multiple sclerosis. The germline V and J ends were trimmed by 3 bases and 8 bases, with 5 bases remaining between them. This CDR3 contains 11 residues. The germline V gene has CDR1 WSHSY and CDR2 SAAADI. Profiled with immunoSEQ multiplex PCR; TCRdb holds only in-frame clones, not every one. The table lists roughly 59,000 clones, roughly 92% of them singletons. This sample comprised CD8+ T cells from peripheral blood mononuclear cells, obtained in the second trimester of pregnancy. The TCR originated in a female donor with multiple sclerosis, enrolled in a pregnancy study. The chain carries TRBV10-2 and TRBJ2-4; D ambiguous. CDR3 in amino acids: CASSEPDIQYF. The CDR3 bases are TGCGCCAGCAGTGAACCGGACATTCAGTACTTC.